These 9 T cell receptor beta chains were all obtained from the same sample, sequenced in a study of control samples from healthy donors and cancer patients. Some clones are missing from TCRdb's copy, which holds only in-frame ones; the method was immunoSEQ multiplex PCR. The table records roughly 130,000 clones, 80% to 95% of them present only once. What was sequenced was blood. The receptors derive from a man in his thirties or forties in good health.

This chain links TRBV28 with TRBJ1-4, with D perhaps TRBD1 (5 bases). The CDR3 runs to 14 residues. From germline, CDR1 is MDHEN and CDR2 SYDVKM. V gave up 4 bases and J gave up 6 bases, with 12 bases separating them. The CDR3 is CASSSPTVDEKLFF. In DNA form, the CDR3 reads TGTGCCAGCAGTTCCCCGACAGTAGATGAAAAACTGTTTTTT.

This clone was counted only a few times. The CDR3 spells CASSHGTVGNTIYF. DNA of the CDR3: TGTGCCAGCAGTCACGGGACGGTAGGAAACACCATATATTTT. The rearrangement joins TRBV11-2 to TRBJ1-3; D might be TRBD1 (5 bases). Germline CDR1 is SGHAT and CDR2 is FQNNGV. This CDR3 contains 14 residues. V lost 6 bases, J lost 4 bases, and 13 bases lay in between.

This rearrangement joins TRBV5-5 to TRBJ1-2; D remains ambiguous. V was pared by 0 bases and J by 5 bases, with 14 bases between. The CDR3 spans 15 residues. Looked up from germline, CDR1 is SGHKS and CDR2 is YYEKEE (reference sequence). The CDR3 protein is CASSLGVFGGYGYTF. DNA of the CDR3: TGTGCCAGCAGCTTGGGCGTCTTCGGAGGATATGGCTACACCTTC.

This sequence joins TRBV30 and TRBJ2-2; D unresolved. This CDR3 region has 14 residues. V lost 8 bases, J lost 3 bases, and 16 bases lay in between. Germline V gene sequence: CDR1 GTSNPN, CDR2 SVGIG (reference sequence). In nucleotides, the CDR3 is TGTGCCAGCCTCTCCAATCCCTACACCGGGGAGCTGTTTTTT. Translated, it gives CASLSNPYTGELFF.

Here the CDR3 DNA reads TGTGCCGCGGGTGGAGTTGGCTATGGCTACACCTTC. This translates into CAAGGVGYGYTF. J is TRBJ1-2 and V is TRBV28, with no clear D. CDR3 size: 12 residues. The germline gives CDR1 MDHEN, CDR2 SYDVKM. Trimming left V 11 bases short and J 4 bases short, with 14 bases between.

In this sample, this clone turned up a few times. In DNA form, the CDR3 reads TGTGCCAGCAGCCAAGATCACGGCTCTGGAAACACCATATATTTT. Translated, it gives CASSQDHGSGNTIYF. The rearrangement links TRBV3-1 (or the pseudogene TRBV3-2) to TRBJ1-3; D call uncertain. Trimming took 0 bases from V and 0 from J, leaving 6 bases between them. Germline CDR1 is LGHDT and CDR2 is YNNKEL (reference sequence). The CDR3 loop spans 15 amino acids.

V gene TRBV19 combines with J gene TRBJ2-1; D may be TRBD2 (6 bases). This CDR3 contains 13 residues. In germline, CDR1 is LNHDA, CDR2 SQIVND (reference sequence). V was shortened by 8 bases and J by 5 bases, with 13 bases between the two germline ends. The CDR3 nucleotides are TGTGCCAGTCGGCGGGACGCTAACAATGAGCAGTTCTTC. It codes for CASRRDANNEQFF.

This sequence joins TRBV4-2 and TRBJ2-1; 13 bases agree with TRBD2. The CDR3 runs to 16 residues. The junction had 5 bases not matched to a gene; V was cut back by 0 bases and J by 9 bases. Germline values: CDR1 LGHNA, CDR2 YNFKEQ. CDR3 protein: CASSQELAGGGSEQFF. The CDR3 DNA sequence: TGTGCCAGCAGCCAAGAACTAGCGGGAGGGGGGAGTGAGCAGTTCTTC.

The chain combines TRBV7-8 with TRBJ2-3, with D possibly TRBD1 on 6 matching bases. The germline gives CDR1 SGHVS, CDR2 FQNEAQ. Trimming left V 1 base short and J 2 bases short, with 7 bases between. This CDR3 region has 14 residues. For the CDR3, the DNA is TGTGCCAGCAGCTTAGACAGGGCCACAGATACGCAGTATTTT. It is translated as CASSLDRATDTQYF.